This passage covers 9 T cell receptor beta chains from one sample sequenced in a study of cytomegalovirus exposure and HLA in healthy donors. The PCR ran on 60 Vbeta and 13 Jbeta primers. The data were produced by immunoSEQ multiplex PCR, yet TCRdb's version contains in-frame clones alone and is incomplete. The table has tens of thousands of clones, approximately 72% seen once. The specimen was PBMCs. Every receptor here comes from a woman aged 40 to 50 in good health and CMV-seropositive.

The chain combines TRBV4-2 with TRBJ1-2; D is possibly TRBD1 (5 bases). Germline lookup yields CDR1 LGHNA and CDR2 YNFKEQ. The V and J ends lost 1 base and 8 bases respectively, with 14 bases between them. This CDR3 contains 14 residues. CDR3: CASSQAQDTRGYTF. CDR3 DNA sequence: TGTGCCAGCAGCCAAGCACAGGATACTCGAGGCTACACCTTC.

The table lists this clone with a few counts. The chain is built from TRBV7-2 and TRBJ1-2, with D possibly being TRBD1 (6 bases). Trimming took off 5 bases at V and 2 bases at J, with 15 bases between the two ends. CDR3 size: 15 residues. The V gene's germline CDR1 is SGHTA and CDR2 FQGNSA. The DNA of the CDR3 is TGTGCCAGCAGCCTTCTCGGGGGGGGCAACTATGGCTACACCTTC. As protein: CASSLLGGGNYGYTF.

This chain links TRBV7-2 with TRBJ1-5; D call uncertain. Germline V gene lookup returns CDR1 SGHTA and CDR2 FQGNSA. V was pared by 5 bases and J by 1 base, with 12 bases between. The CDR3 length is 15 residues. CDR3 region: CASSQDGRSNQPQHF. CDR3 coding DNA: TGTGCCAGCAGCCAAGACGGGAGGAGCAATCAGCCCCAGCATTTT.

This clone was observed a single time. The J gene is TRBJ1-5, the V gene TRBV19, with no clear D. In germline, CDR1 is LNHDA, CDR2 SQIVND (reference sequence). The length of the CDR3 is 15 residues. V was shortened by 6 bases and J by 0 bases, with 12 bases between the two germline ends. The CDR3 sequence is CASSPLQVSNQPQHF. The CDR3 DNA reads TGTGCCAGTAGCCCACTTCAAGTTAGCAATCAGCCCCAGCATTTT.

This clone appeared a few times. V and J are TRBV7-2 and TRBJ1-1; D gene uncertain. The CDR3 covers 14 residues. The germline V gene has CDR1 SGHTA and CDR2 FQGNSA. Trimming removed 3 bases from V and 8 bases from J, with 16 bases in between. The DNA for the CDR3 is TGTGCCAGCAGCTTTTCCCCCGCGGGAACCGAAGCTTTCTTT. Translated, it gives CASSFSPAGTEAFF.

This chain joins TRBV7-2 and TRBJ2-3; 7 bases line up with TRBD2. This CDR3 comprises 13 residues. V lost 8 bases and J lost 2; bases outside the gene matches: 4. Germline CDR1 reads SGHTA; CDR2 reads FQGNSA. Written as DNA, the CDR3 is TGTGCCAGCCTGAGGGACTACACAGATACGCAGTATTTT. This sequence encodes CASLRDYTDTQYF.

This chain joins TRBV6-5 and TRBJ1-6; D unclear. Trimming left V 3 bases short and J 12 bases short, with 6 bases between. CDR1 and CDR2 from the germline V gene are MNHEY and SVGAGI. This CDR3 is built from 11 residues. The CDR3 DNA is TGTGCCAGCAGTTATCGGGGACCCCTCCACTTT. Protein sequence: CASSYRGPLHF.

The sample holds a few counts of this clone. The chain has TRBV15 and TRBJ1-5; 8 nucleotides agree with TRBD1. This CDR3 contains 15 residues. Germline assignment: CDR1 LNHNV and CDR2 YYDKDF (reference sequence). J lost 5 bases, V lost 3 bases, and 6 bases had no gene match. The CDR3 DNA sequence: TGTGCCACCAGCAGGAGGACAGGGTTGCATCAGCCCCAGCATTTT. As protein: CATSRRTGLHQPQHF.

There are a few counts of this clone. V and J are TRBV7-8 and TRBJ2-7; TRBD1 matches 8 bases. V lost 5 bases to trimming and J lost 3 bases; unmatched junction nucleotides: 3. CDR1 is SGHVS and CDR2 is FQNEAQ in the germline V gene. CDR3 size: 13 residues. Here the CDR3 DNA reads TGTGCCAGCAGCACAACAGGGGGCTACGAGCAGTACTTC. It specifies CASSTTGGYEQYF. Supplemented by reference TRBV7-8 and TRBJ2-7, the full variable domain reads GAGVSQSPRYKVAKRGQDVALRCDPISGHVSLFWYQQALGQGPEFLTYFQNEAQLDKSGLPSDRFFAERPEGSVSTLKIQRTQQEDSAVYLCASSTTGGYEQYFGPGTRLTVT.